This is a list of T cell receptor beta chains from one sample in a study of PD-1 blockade in classical Hodgkin lymphoma. Data came from immunoSEQ multiplex PCR; TCRdb stores just in-frame clones and leaves some out. The sample includes roughly 60,000 clones, roughly 90% seen only once; the top ten take roughly a tenth. The input for sequencing was peripheral blood mononuclear cells (PBMCs), taken at baseline. Source of these receptors: a human donor with classical Hodgkin lymphoma. CDR3s include the opening cysteine and the closing phenylalanine or tryptophan. The D gene is left open where the match is weak. Only some rows state a clone size, as once, few, many or a class for expanded clones.

clone size: -
J gene: TRBJ1-1
D gene: -
V gene: TRBV19
CDR3 protein: CASRKQAVTEAFF
CDR3 DNA: TGTGCCAGTAGGAAGCAGGCAGTCACTGAAGCTTTCTTT

clone size: -
J gene: TRBJ2-7
D gene: TRBD1
V gene: TRBV2
CDR3 protein: CASSDPQGVVYEQYF
CDR3 DNA: TGTGCCAGCAGTGATCCGCAGGGGGTGGTCTACGAGCAGTACTTC

clone size: -
J gene: TRBJ2-1
D gene: TRBD1
V gene: TRBV28
CDR3 protein: CASSSRDSYNEQFF
CDR3 DNA: TGTGCCAGCAGTTCCCGGGACAGCTACAATGAGCAGTTCTTC

clone size: -
J gene: TRBJ2-6
D gene: -
V gene: TRBV9
CDR3 protein: CASSLWGTAGANVLTF
CDR3 DNA: TGTGCCAGCAGCTTGTGGGGGACGGCTGGGGCCAACGTCCTGACTTTC

clone size: -
J gene: TRBJ2-7
D gene: TRBD1
V gene: TRBV2
CDR3 protein: CASKQGARGEQYF
CDR3 DNA: TGTGCCAGCAAGCAGGGGGCGAGGGGCGAGCAGTACTTC

clone size: -
J gene: TRBJ2-1
D gene: TRBD2
V gene: TRBV25-1
CDR3 protein: CASSLAGVREQFF
CDR3 DNA: TGTGCCAGCAGCCTAGCGGGAGTTCGTGAGCAGTTCTTC

clone size: -
J gene: TRBJ2-1
D gene: TRBD2
V gene: TRBV7-3
CDR3 protein: CASSLGPSGRAEQFF
CDR3 DNA: TGTGCCAGCAGCTTAGGGCCTAGCGGGAGGGCCGAGCAGTTCTTC

clone size: once
J gene: TRBJ2-1
D gene: -
V gene: TRBV27
CDR3 protein: CASSHGSEQFF
CDR3 DNA: TGTGCCAGCAGTCACGGGTCTGAGCAGTTCTTC

clone size: -
J gene: TRBJ1-5
D gene: -
V gene: TRBV18
CDR3 protein: CASSPAGGNQPQHF
CDR3 DNA: TGTGCCAGCTCACCGGCAGGGGGCAATCAGCCCCAGCATTTT

clone size: -
J gene: TRBJ2-7
D gene: TRBD1
V gene: TRBV19
CDR3 protein: CASSARTGALEPQYF
CDR3 DNA: TGTGCCAGTAGTGCCCGGACAGGGGCGCTTGAGCCGCAGTACTTC

clone size: -
J gene: TRBJ2-7
D gene: -
V gene: TRBV7-8
CDR3 protein: CASSLSVGYEQYF
CDR3 DNA: TGTGCCAGCAGCTTATCGGTAGGGTACGAGCAGTACTTC

clone size: -
J gene: TRBJ2-1
D gene: TRBD2
V gene: TRBV5-1
CDR3 protein: CASSLVLAGGFDEQFF
CDR3 DNA: TGCGCCAGCAGCTTGGTGCTAGCGGGAGGTTTCGATGAGCAGTTCTTC

clone size: -
J gene: TRBJ2-7
D gene: -
V gene: TRBV21-1
CDR3 protein: CQQVGTKNYEQYF
CDR3 DNA: TGCCAACAAGTCGGGACAAAAAACTACGAGCAGTACTTC

clone size: -
J gene: TRBJ2-7
D gene: TRBD2
V gene: TRBV2
CDR3 protein: CASSEGGGPREEQYF
CDR3 DNA: TGTGCCAGCAGTGAAGGGGGGGGACCCAGAGAGGAGCAGTACTTC

clone size: -
J gene: TRBJ1-6
D gene: -
V gene: TRBV5-5
CDR3 protein: CASSQNSPLHF
CDR3 DNA: TGTGCCAGCAGCCAAAATTCACCCCTCCACTTT

clone size: -
J gene: TRBJ2-3
D gene: TRBD1
V gene: TRBV19
CDR3 protein: CASSMWLVRDRAADTQYF
CDR3 DNA: TGTGCCAGTAGTATGTGGTTGGTCCGGGACAGGGCCGCAGATACGCAGTATTTT

clone size: -
J gene: TRBJ2-1
D gene: -
V gene: TRBV7-8
CDR3 protein: CASSLVRAVAYNEQFF
CDR3 DNA: TGTGCCAGCAGCTTAGTTCGAGCGGTTGCCTACAATGAGCAGTTCTTC

clone size: few
J gene: TRBJ1-5
D gene: TRBD1
V gene: TRBV7-9
CDR3 protein: CASVDRVDQPQHF
CDR3 DNA: TGTGCCAGCGTAGACAGGGTGGATCAGCCCCAGCATTTT

clone size: few
J gene: TRBJ2-3
D gene: -
V gene: TRBV19
CDR3 protein: CASSNLALASTDTQYF
CDR3 DNA: TGTGCCAGTAGTAATCTAGCGTTAGCTAGCACAGATACGCAGTATTTT

clone size: -
J gene: TRBJ2-3
D gene: -
V gene: TRBV10-2
CDR3 protein: CASSEFQGRGDTQYF
CDR3 DNA: TGCGCCAGCAGTGAGTTTCAGGGGCGGGGAGATACGCAGTATTTT

clone size: -
J gene: TRBJ2-3
D gene: TRBD2
V gene: TRBV10-3
CDR3 protein: CAISPPPGLAGVRDTQYF
CDR3 DNA: TGTGCCATCAGCCCTCCCCCGGGACTAGCGGGAGTTCGGGATACGCAGTATTTT

clone size: -
J gene: TRBJ2-5
D gene: -
V gene: TRBV2
CDR3 protein: CASSRERLETQYF
CDR3 DNA: TGTGCCAGCAGTCGGGAGCGGTTAGAGACCCAGTACTTC

clone size: -
J gene: TRBJ2-6
D gene: -
V gene: TRBV15
CDR3 protein: CATSRAGANVLTF
CDR3 DNA: TGTGCCACCAGCAGAGCTGGGGCCAACGTCCTGACTTTC

clone size: -
J gene: TRBJ1-2
D gene: -
V gene: TRBV27
CDR3 protein: CASSLAGDYGYTF
CDR3 DNA: TGTGCCAGCAGCCTGGCGGGCGACTATGGCTACACCTTC